The TCR beta chain under discussion was sequenced for a study of T cells after yellow fever vaccination. This CDR3 is 18 amino acids long. Trimming at V came to 3 bases and at J to 8 bases, leaving 10 bases not matched to a gene. CDR1 is SGHAT and CDR2 is FQNNGV in the germline V gene. Notes on the study in general: Secondary responses were weaker yet peaked faster, day 5 versus 15. Clones that expanded after primary vaccination mostly reappeared after the booster (roughly 96% CD4, 70% to 90% CD8). A small share of clonotypes appeared in both CD4 and CD8 compartments.

TCRdb re-analysed the 5' RACE reads in MiXCR, keeping a single row per CDR3 protein. The data show hundreds of thousands of distinct CDR3 sequences, around an eighth seen once. Concerning this clonotype itself: Its specificity is unknown.

The specimen was PBMCs, collected on the day of the yellow fever booster vaccination. The origin of this receptor is a man younger than 40 who received the YFV17D yellow fever vaccine. This chain joins TRBV11-2 and TRBJ2-1; 16 nucleotides align to TRBD2. The CDR3 nucleotides read TGTGCCAGCAGCTTTACTGGGACTAGCGGGAGGGTGTTCTATGAGCAGTTCTTC. Residues: CASSFTGTSGRVFYEQFF.